The 13 T cell receptor beta chains presented below share a single source sample, sequenced in a study of T-cell memory formation after mild COVID-19 (dated by TCRdb to 2020 to 2023). Receptor libraries were prepared by 5' RACE. Sequencing took place on an Illumina NovaSeq 6000. TCRdb passed the public sequencing reads through fastp at Q25 and MiXCR, retaining productive beta sequences. Each entry merges the rows of one CDR3 protein and shows their most common DNA and genes. In this sample the table shows fewer than 600,000 distinct CDR3 sequences, roughly a fifth of which occur a single time. Of the sample, roughly 8.1% falls within the top ten clones. The sequenced sample was PBMCs or a T cell subset sorted from them (not recorded which). The receptors originated from an adult woman who had mild COVID-19 (a few samples of this study predate the infection). The sample titles of this study are shuffled in the database, so cell type and time point are left out; the donor was told from shared clones.

This clonotype has only a few counts. V and J are TRBV9 and TRBJ1-5, with a possible D match to TRBD1 (5 bases). Per the germline V gene, CDR1 is SGDLS and CDR2 is YYNGEE. The CDR3 covers 13 residues. The ends were cut back, 3 bases at V and 9 bases at J, with 13 bases in the middle. The CDR3 loop is CASSASGGWPQHF. The CDR3 DNA reads TGTGCCAGCAGCGCGTCGGGGGGATGGCCCCAGCATTTT. The full variable domain, rest sourced from reference TRBV9 and TRBJ1-5, is DSGVTQTPKHLITATGQRVTLRCSPRSGDLSVYWYQQSLDQGLQFLIQYYNGEERAKGNILERFSAQQFPDLHSELNLSSLELGDSALYFCASSASGGWPQHFGDGTRLSIL.

This clonotype was seen only a few times. The rearrangement joins TRBV10-3 to TRBJ2-7; TRBD1 aligns across 12 bases. This CDR3 has 14 residues. Germline CDR1 reads ENHRY; CDR2 reads SYGVKD. Trimming took 6 bases from V and 4 from J; bases not matched to a gene: 4. CDR3 sequence (DNA): TGTGCCATCAGGGGACAGGGGGCGGGGTACGAGCAGTACTTC. Translation gives CAIRGQGAGYEQYF.

This clonotype was observed a few times. J is TRBJ2-7 and V is TRBV4-1; D may be TRBD2 (6 bases). CDR1 and CDR2 (germline): MGHRA, YSYEKL. The germline V and J ends were trimmed by 4 bases and 6 bases, with 22 bases remaining between them. CDR3 length: 16 residues. CDR3 residues: CASSPVFGSREFEQYF. CDR3 sequence (DNA): TGCGCCAGCAGCCCGGTTTTTGGCAGCCGGGAGTTCGAGCAGTACTTC.

This chain connects TRBV4-1 to TRBJ2-7; TRBD1 is a possible D gene (6 bases). The CDR3 is 14 amino acids. CDR1 MGHRA and CDR2 YSYEKL come from the germline V gene. The V and J ends lost 1 base and 4 bases respectively, with 11 bases between them. The CDR3 DNA reads as TGCGCCAGCAGCCAAGGCAGGGGTTCATACGAGCAGTACTTC. Protein sequence: CASSQGRGSYEQYF.

This chain uses TRBV19 with TRBJ2-1; either TRBD1 or TRBD2 may fit D (5 bases each). V lost 6 bases to trimming and J lost 10 bases, with 13 bases between them. The CDR3 covers 12 residues. Per germline, CDR1 LNHDA and CDR2 SQIVND (reference sequence). The CDR3 protein is CASRRGEAEQFF. The CDR3 bases are TGTGCCAGTAGGAGGGGTGAGGCCGAGCAGTTCTTC.

This chain uses TRBV5-1 with TRBJ1-2; D is perhaps TRBD1 (5 bases). CDR1 and CDR2 (germline): SGHRS, YFSETQ. V was trimmed by 4 bases and J by 8 bases, leaving 15 bases between them. This CDR3 region has 13 residues. The chain's CDR3 is CASSDQGYRGYTF. The CDR3 bases are TGCGCCAGCAGCGATCAAGGATACAGGGGCTACACCTTC. Looking up the rest from reference TRBV5-1 and TRBJ1-2 gives the full variable domain: KAGVTQTPRYLIKTRGQQVTLSCSPISGHRSVSWYQQTPGQGLQFLFEYFSETQRNKGNFPGRFSGRQFSNSRSEMNVSTLELGDSALYLCASSDQGYRGYTFGSGTRLTVV.

The rearrangement links TRBV3-1 to TRBJ2-5, with 9 positions matching TRBD1. This CDR3 is built from 15 residues. Germline values: CDR1 LGHDT, CDR2 YNNKEL (reference sequence). The V gene end was trimmed by 4 bases and the J gene end by 4 bases; junction bases not matched to a gene: 7. The CDR3 sequence is CASSLQGARGETQYF. CDR3 coding DNA: TGTGCCAGCAGCCTACAGGGGGCGCGGGGAGAGACCCAGTACTTC.

This clonotype was observed a few times. This sequence joins TRBV7-9 and TRBJ2-7; 9 nucleotides match TRBD1. V lost 2 bases and J lost 3; bases outside the gene matches: 8. CDR3 length equals 16 residues. Germline assignment: CDR1 SEHNR and CDR2 FQNEAQ (reference sequence). The CDR3 loop reads CASSLTWTGESYEQYF. DNA of the CDR3: TGTGCCAGCAGCTTAACCTGGACAGGGGAGAGCTACGAGCAGTACTTC.

The CDR3 loop reads CASSLRAGSYNEQFF. The CDR3 nucleotides read TGTGCCAGCAGTTTACGAGCGGGATCGTACAATGAGCAGTTCTTC. The V and J genes are TRBV27 and TRBJ2-1; 7 bases are shared with TRBD2. This CDR3 spans 15 amino acids. The V gene's germline CDR1 is MNHEY and CDR2 SMNVEV (reference sequence). J gave up 4 bases and V 2 bases, and 5 bases lay outside the gene matches.

This clonotype showed up just once. This rearrangement joins TRBV6-1 to TRBJ1-5; D gene uncertain. The CDR3 is 16 amino acids. V gave up 0 bases and J gave up 7 bases, with 16 bases separating them. Per the germline V gene, CDR1 is MNHNS and CDR2 is SASEGT. The CDR3 sequence: CASSEAHSRTGQPQHF. The CDR3 DNA is TGTGCCAGCAGTGAAGCGCATTCGAGGACGGGACAGCCCCAGCATTTT.

This clonotype was recorded a few times. The chain carries TRBV29-1 and TRBJ2-2, with 11 bases identical to TRBD1. V shed 0 bases and J 4 bases; nucleotides not matched to a gene: 7. This CDR3 is 17 amino acids long. Germline CDR1 SQVTM, CDR2 ANQGSEA. The CDR3 DNA follows: TGCAGCGTTGAAGATCGATGGACAGGGGGCGTCACCGGGGAGCTGTTTTTT. Translated, it gives CSVEDRWTGGVTGELFF.

The J gene is TRBJ2-1, the V gene TRBV4-1; 12 nucleotides line up with TRBD2. The CDR3 runs to 17 residues. The ends lost 0 bases at V and 1 base at J; junction bases unmatched: 1. CDR1 MGHRA and CDR2 YSYEKL come from the germline V gene. The CDR3 region has the DNA TGCGCCAGCAGCCAAGATGGACTAGCGGGATCCTACAATGAGCAGTTCTTC. Translating it yields CASSQDGLAGSYNEQFF.

The genes are TRBV11-3 and TRBJ2-5; possible D gene TRBD1, 6 bases. The V end was cut by 5 bases, the J end by 3 bases, with 13 bases between. This CDR3 region has 14 residues. CDR1 SGHNT and CDR2 YENEEA come from the germline V gene. CDR3 amino acids: CASSPTGWEETQYF. Written as DNA, the CDR3 is TGTGCCAGCAGCCCTACAGGGTGGGAAGAGACCCAGTACTTC.